Presented here are 7 T cell receptor beta chains from one specimen sequenced in a study of blood T cell repertoires in COVID-19. Sequenced by immunoSEQ multiplex PCR; TCRdb stores in-frame clones only, minus some. The table records 250,000 to 300,000 clones, roughly 86% of them present only once. Sequenced input: peripheral blood. The origin of the receptors is a man younger than 35 with active or convalescent COVID-19.

The CDR3 bases are TGTGCCAGCAAATTCCTCCGGGACATAGCCTACAATGAGCAGTTCTTC. Translating gives CASKFLRDIAYNEQFF. The chain employs TRBV25-1 and TRBJ2-1, with D tentatively TRBD1 (6 bases). The CDR3 is made up of 16 amino acids. V lost 7 bases and J lost 2, with 18 bases in between. Germline-derived CDR1 and CDR2 are MGHDK and SYGVNS.

This clone was seen once. This rearrangement joins TRBV24-1 to TRBJ2-1, with D tentatively TRBD2 (5 bases). The V end was cut by 5 bases, the J end by 12 bases, with 22 bases between. This CDR3 comprises 15 residues. The V gene's germline CDR1 is KGHDR and CDR2 SFDVKD. As DNA, the CDR3 is TGTGCCACCAGTGGCGTGGCGGGTTCGACAAGCGGGCAGTTCTTC. Protein product: CATSGVAGSTSGQFF.

The V and J genes are TRBV5-1 and TRBJ1-1; the D gene is possibly TRBD1 (5 bases). V lost 2 bases, J lost 0 bases, and 8 bases lay in between. Germline CDR1 SGHRS, CDR2 YFSETQ. The length of the CDR3 is 14 residues. The CDR3: CASSFLDMNTEAFF. The DNA for the CDR3 is TGCGCCAGCAGCTTTTTGGACATGAACACTGAAGCTTTCTTT.

This chain connects TRBV18 to TRBJ1-1; D may be TRBD1 (6 bases). Germline V gene lookup returns CDR1 KGHSH and CDR2 LQKENI. Trimming took 5 bases from V and 3 from J, leaving 10 bases between them. The CDR3 contains 13 residues. The CDR3 is CASSTRQDTEAFF. The CDR3 DNA reads as TGTGCCAGCTCAACTAGACAGGACACTGAAGCTTTCTTT.

The chain couples TRBV27 to TRBJ2-7, with D perhaps TRBD2 (6 bases). Germline CDR1 reads MNHEY; CDR2 reads SMNVEV (reference sequence). V was pared by 5 bases and J by 1 base, with 12 bases between. The CDR3 is made up of 14 amino acids. The CDR3 loop is CASSPLGGSYEQYF. The CDR3 DNA is TGTGCCAGCAGTCCCTTAGGAGGGTCCTACGAGCAGTACTTC.

This clone appeared once. The chain is built from TRBV6-6 and TRBJ1-5, with TRBD1 as a possible D gene (5 bases). V shed 7 bases and J shed 7 bases, with 17 bases lying between them. Germline-derived CDR1 and CDR2 are MNHNY and SVGAGI (reference sequence). The CDR3 runs to 14 residues. The CDR3 spells CASTSLGAQQPQHF. The DNA of the CDR3 is TGTGCCAGCACCTCCCTTGGGGCGCAGCAGCCCCAGCATTTT.

J is TRBJ2-3 and V is TRBV11-2, with TRBD2 as a possible D gene (6 bases). Germline assignment: CDR1 SGHAT and CDR2 FQNNGV. V lost 3 bases and J lost 2, with 12 bases in between. The length of the CDR3 is 15 residues. This CDR3 is CASSFTAGFTDTQYF. In DNA form, the CDR3 reads TGTGCCAGCAGCTTCACAGCGGGCTTCACAGATACGCAGTATTTT.